This entry lists 10 T cell receptor beta chains sequenced from one sample in a study of blood T cell repertoires in COVID-19. Sequenced by immunoSEQ multiplex PCR; TCRdb stores in-frame clones only, minus some. Of about 310,000 clones in the sample, 85% to 90% were seen once. The sample taken for sequencing was PBMCs or T cells enriched from blood (not recorded which). These TCRs come from a young woman with acute COVID-19.

The chain is built from TRBV2 and TRBJ2-1, with 7 bases that match TRBD2. The CDR3 runs 16 residues. CDR1 and CDR2 (germline): SNHLY, FYNNEI. Unmatched junction bases numbered 14, after V lost 9 bases and J lost 3 bases. The CDR3 coding sequence is TGTGCCAGTAAAATGCGCGGGAGCGTTAACTACAATGAGCAGTTCTTC. This gives the protein CASKMRGSVNYNEQFF.

The chain links TRBV28 to TRBJ2-2, with 9 positions matching TRBD1. This CDR3 has 16 residues. V shed 5 bases, J shed 4 bases, and the junction held 8 bases outside the gene matches. Germline CDR1 reads MDHEN; CDR2 reads SYDVKM. The chain's CDR3 is CASSLKQGAVTGELFF. CDR3 nucleotides: TGTGCCAGCAGTCTAAAACAGGGGGCCGTCACCGGGGAGCTGTTTTTT.

The J gene is TRBJ1-1, the V gene TRBV19; maybe TRBD1 (6 bases). This CDR3 contains 14 residues. The germline V and J ends were trimmed by 7 bases and 1 base, with 13 bases remaining between them. Germline V CDR1 and CDR2: LNHDA, SQIVND (reference sequence). The CDR3 reads CASTSGTRNTEAFF. In DNA, the CDR3 is TGTGCCAGTACCTCCGGGACACGGAACACTGAAGCTTTCTTT.

This chain joins TRBV5-5 and TRBJ1-1; 9 nucleotides agree with TRBD1. This CDR3 region has 16 residues. Trimming removed 4 bases from V and 6 bases from J; junction bases left unmatched: 13. The V gene's germline CDR1 is SGHKS and CDR2 YYEKEE (reference sequence). The CDR3 sequence: CASSALDRGSSAEAFF. The CDR3 DNA follows: TGTGCCAGCAGCGCTCTGGACAGGGGAAGTAGCGCTGAAGCTTTCTTT.

The chain is built from TRBV5-1 and TRBJ2-7, with 8 bases matching TRBD2. Unmatched junction bases numbered 11, after V lost 4 bases and J lost 5 bases. This CDR3 has 15 residues. Germline CDR1 SGHRS, CDR2 YFSETQ. The CDR3: CASSLQPGLENEQYF. As DNA, the CDR3 is TGCGCCAGCAGCCTCCAGCCGGGACTAGAAAACGAGCAGTACTTC.

The chain recombines TRBV13 with TRBJ1-2; weak D call: TRBD1 (6 bases). Per germline, CDR1 PRHDT and CDR2 FYEKMQ (reference sequence). The CDR3 is made up of 14 amino acids. Trimming stripped 2 bases from V and 4 bases from J, with 11 bases between. This CDR3 reads CASSLNRVAYGYTF. Written as DNA, the CDR3 is TGTGCCAGCAGCTTAAACAGGGTAGCCTATGGCTACACCTTC.

The gene calls are TRBV16 and TRBJ2-1, with a tentative D call TRBD1 (5 bases). The CDR3 sequence is 15 residues long. In germline, CDR1 is KGHSY, CDR2 FQNENV. Trimming shortened V by 6 bases and J by 3 bases, and 15 bases separated the two germline ends. CDR3 sequence: CASSLTALGYNEQFF. The DNA for the CDR3 is TGTGCCAGCAGTCTGACAGCCCTGGGCTACAATGAGCAGTTCTTC. Together with reference TRBV16 and TRBJ2-1, the CDR3 gives the full variable domain: GEEVAQTPKHLVRGEGQKAKLYCAPIKGHSYVFWYQQVLKNEFKFLISFQNENVFDETGMPKERFSAKCLPNSPCSLEIQATKLEDSAVYFCASSLTALGYNEQFFGPGTRLTVL.

The CDR3 reads CASTPRIGGKGGYTF. The CDR3 bases are TGTGCCAGCACCCCCAGGATCGGGGGTAAAGGGGGCTACACCTTC. The gene calls are TRBV28 and TRBJ1-2; D may be TRBD1 (5 bases). This CDR3 spans 15 amino acids. Trimming took off 7 bases at V and 8 bases at J, with 23 bases between the two ends. In germline, CDR1 is MDHEN, CDR2 SYDVKM.

The chain joins TRBV5-6 to TRBJ1-1; no definite D call. Germline CDR1 is SGHDT and CDR2 is YYEEEE. V shed 1 base and J shed 7 bases, with 5 bases lying between them. The CDR3 contains 11 residues. This CDR3 is CASSLRSEAFF. CDR3 sequence (DNA): TGTGCCAGCAGCTTGCGCAGTGAAGCTTTCTTT.

The rearrangement links TRBV9 to TRBJ1-4; the D is unclear. This CDR3 region has 15 residues. Trimming took off 4 bases at V and 3 bases at J, with 13 bases between the two ends. Germline V gene lookup returns CDR1 SGDLS and CDR2 YYNGEE. CDR3 amino acids: CASSFFGEANEKLFF. CDR3 in DNA: TGTGCCAGCAGCTTCTTCGGGGAGGCTAATGAAAAACTGTTTTTT.